This TCR beta chain came from a study of T cell responses to AZD1222 COVID-19 vaccine. Study in general: Whether given at about 4 or about 12 weeks, second doses were pooled. Study-wide findings and caveats: At baseline, seropositivity was found in only a handful of AZD1222 recipients. Along spike, vaccine-associated CD4 TCRs were found throughout, with dominance at 160-218 and 743-854. Donors were largely white British and mainly female; clonal diversity was possibly underestimated.

J was trimmed by 4 bases and V by 5 bases; bases with no gene match: 18. The germline V gene has CDR1 SGHRS and CDR2 YFSETQ. This CDR3 comprises 17 residues. Some clones are missing from TCRdb's copy, which holds only in-frame ones; the method was immunoSEQ multiplex PCR. This sample carries about 190,000 clones, roughly 93% of them seen once, and the ten largest clones take 7.5% to 10%. In the case of this clone: Its matching antigen is unknown.

The sequence was obtained from an adult in good health. The specimen was peripheral blood, collected on day 0 of AZD1222 vaccination. This chain links TRBV5-1 with TRBJ2-7, with 7 bases that match TRBD2. The CDR3 sequence: CASRRTLAVTAVYEQYF. As DNA, the CDR3 is TGCGCCAGCAGGCGAACGCTAGCGGTGACGGCGGTATACGAGCAGTACTTC. The full variable domain, completed using reference TRBV5-1 and TRBJ2-7, is KAGVTQTPRYLIKTRGQQVTLSCSPISGHRSVSWYQQTPGQGLQFLFEYFSETQRNKGNFPGRFSGRQFSNSRSEMNVSTLELGDSALYLCASRRTLAVTAVYEQYFGPGTRLTVT.